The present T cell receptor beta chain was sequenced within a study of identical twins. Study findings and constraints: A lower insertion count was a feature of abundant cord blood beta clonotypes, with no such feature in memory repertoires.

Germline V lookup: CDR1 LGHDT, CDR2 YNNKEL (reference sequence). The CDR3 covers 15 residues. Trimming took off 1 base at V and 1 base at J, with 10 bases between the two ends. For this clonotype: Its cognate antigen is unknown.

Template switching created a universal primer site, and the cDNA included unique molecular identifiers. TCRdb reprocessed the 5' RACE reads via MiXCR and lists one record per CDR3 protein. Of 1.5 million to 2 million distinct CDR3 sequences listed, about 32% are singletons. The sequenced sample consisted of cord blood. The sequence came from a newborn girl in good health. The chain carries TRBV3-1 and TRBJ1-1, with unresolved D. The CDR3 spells CASSQGMGRNTEAFF. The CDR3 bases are TGTGCCAGCAGCCAAGGAATGGGAAGGAACACTGAAGCTTTCTTT. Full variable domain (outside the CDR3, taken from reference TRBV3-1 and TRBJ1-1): DTAVSQTPKYLVTQMGNDKSIKCEQNLGHDTMYWYKQDSKKFLKIMFSYNNKELIINETVPNRFSPKSPDKAHLNLHINSLELGDSAVYFCASSQGMGRNTEAFFGQGTRLTVV.